This T cell receptor (beta chain) appears in the sequencing data of a study of blood T cell repertoires in COVID-19. The wider study: COVID-19 samples collected from the United States, Italy and Spain covered acute and convalescent phases. Sources were T cells, B-cell-depleted T cells, or PBMCs; the material itself was cDNA or gDNA.

In the original processing: Estimation of nucleated cell counts was performed using reference gene primer amplification. Generated by immunoSEQ multiplex PCR, the TCRdb table keeps only in-frame clones and is missing some. The D gene and trimming were derived from the DNA, and the V and J assignments and clone size from that table. Of approximately 470,000 clones in the sample, 70% to 90% are singletons; the top ten hold roughly 3.1%. Germline V lookup: CDR1 GTSNPN, CDR2 SVGIG (reference sequence). There are 12 residues in the CDR3. Trimming pared 0 bases from V and 10 bases from J, leaving 12 bases between.

The sequenced sample consisted of peripheral blood. This TCR came from a human donor in a cohort sampled during active COVID-19. V is TRBV30 and J is TRBJ1-1; D gene unclear. CDR3 coding DNA: TGTGCCTGGAGTGTAGGAGGGCGGGTAGCTTTCTTT. Encoded protein: CAWSVGGRVAFF. Looking up the rest from reference TRBV30 and TRBJ1-1 gives the full variable domain: SQTIHQWPATLVQPVGSPLSLECTVEGTSNPNLYWYRQAAGRGLQLLFYSVGIGQISSEVPQNLSASRPQDRQFILSSKKLLLSDSGFYLCAWSVGGRVAFFGQGTRLTVV.